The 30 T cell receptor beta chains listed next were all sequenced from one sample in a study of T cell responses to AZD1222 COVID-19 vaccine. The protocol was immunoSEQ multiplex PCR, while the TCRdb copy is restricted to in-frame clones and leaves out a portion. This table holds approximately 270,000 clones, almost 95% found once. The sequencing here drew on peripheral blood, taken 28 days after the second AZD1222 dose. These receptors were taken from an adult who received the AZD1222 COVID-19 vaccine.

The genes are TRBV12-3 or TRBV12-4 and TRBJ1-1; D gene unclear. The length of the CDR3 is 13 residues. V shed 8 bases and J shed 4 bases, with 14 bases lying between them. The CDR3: CASGRTWSTEAFF. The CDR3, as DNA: TGTGCCAGCGGACGGACCTGGAGCACTGAAGCTTTCTTT.

The CDR3 DNA sequence: TGCGCCAGCAGCCCCCGGGACGGCTCCTACAATGAGCAGTTCTTC. Its translation is CASSPRDGSYNEQFF. The genes are TRBV5-1 and TRBJ2-1; D possibly matches TRBD1 or TRBD2 (5 bases each). Germline CDR1 SGHRS, CDR2 YFSETQ. Deletions cut 4 bases from V and 0 bases from J, with 11 bases between. CDR3 length: 15 amino acids. Full variable domain (rest looked up from reference TRBV5-1 and TRBJ2-1): KAGVTQTPRYLIKTRGQQVTLSCSPISGHRSVSWYQQTPGQGLQFLFEYFSETQRNKGNFPGRFSGRQFSNSRSEMNVSTLELGDSALYLCASSPRDGSYNEQFFGPGTRLTVL.

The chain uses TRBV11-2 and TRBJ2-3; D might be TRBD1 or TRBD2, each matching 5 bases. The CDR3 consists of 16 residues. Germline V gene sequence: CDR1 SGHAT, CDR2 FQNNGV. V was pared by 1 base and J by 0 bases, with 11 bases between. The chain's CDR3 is CASSLGGSLSTDTQYF. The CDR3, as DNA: TGTGCCAGCAGCTTAGGGGGGTCCCTTAGCACAGATACGCAGTATTTT.

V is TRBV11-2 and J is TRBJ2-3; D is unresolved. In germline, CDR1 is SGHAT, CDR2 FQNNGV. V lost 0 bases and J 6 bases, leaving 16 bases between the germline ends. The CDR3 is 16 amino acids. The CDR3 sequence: CASSLDWANRADTQYF. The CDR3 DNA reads TGTGCCAGCAGCTTAGATTGGGCCAACCGGGCGGATACGCAGTATTTT.

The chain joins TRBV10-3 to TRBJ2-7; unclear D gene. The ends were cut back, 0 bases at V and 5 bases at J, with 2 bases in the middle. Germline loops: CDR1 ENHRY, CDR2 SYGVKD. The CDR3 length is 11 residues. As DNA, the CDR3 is TGTGCCATCAGTGAGTCCCACGAGCAGTACTTC. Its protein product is CAISESHEQYF.

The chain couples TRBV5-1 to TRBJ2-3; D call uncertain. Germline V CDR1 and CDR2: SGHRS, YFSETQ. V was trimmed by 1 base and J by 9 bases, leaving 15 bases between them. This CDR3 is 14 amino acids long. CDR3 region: CASSLSESQITQYF. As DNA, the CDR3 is TGCGCCAGCAGCTTGAGTGAATCACAGATAACGCAGTATTTT.

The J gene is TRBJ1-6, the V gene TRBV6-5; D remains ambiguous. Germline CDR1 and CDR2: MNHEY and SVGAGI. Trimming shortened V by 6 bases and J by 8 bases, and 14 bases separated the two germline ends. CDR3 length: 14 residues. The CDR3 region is CASSVQRLDSPLHF. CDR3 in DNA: TGTGCCAGCAGCGTACAGCGGTTAGATTCACCCCTCCACTTT.

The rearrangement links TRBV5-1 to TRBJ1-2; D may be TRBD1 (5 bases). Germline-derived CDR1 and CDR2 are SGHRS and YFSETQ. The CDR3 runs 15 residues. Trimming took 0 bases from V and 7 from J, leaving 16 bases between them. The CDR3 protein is CASSLAGNDGGGYTF. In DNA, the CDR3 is TGCGCCAGCAGCTTGGCCGGGAATGACGGGGGTGGCTACACCTTC.

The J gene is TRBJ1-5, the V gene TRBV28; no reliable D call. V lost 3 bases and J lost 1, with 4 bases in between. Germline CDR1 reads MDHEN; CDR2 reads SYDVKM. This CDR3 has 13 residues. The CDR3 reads CASSLDSNQPQHF. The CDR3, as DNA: TGTGCCAGCAGTTTGGACAGCAATCAGCCCCAGCATTTT.

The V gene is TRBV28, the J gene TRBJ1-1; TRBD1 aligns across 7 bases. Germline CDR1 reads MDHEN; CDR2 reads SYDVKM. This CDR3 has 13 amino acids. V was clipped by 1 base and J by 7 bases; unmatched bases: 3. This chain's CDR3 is CASSLSGGGEAFF. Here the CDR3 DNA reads TGTGCCAGCAGTTTATCAGGGGGGGGTGAAGCTTTCTTT. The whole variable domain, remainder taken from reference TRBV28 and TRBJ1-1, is DVKVTQSSRYLVKRTGEKVFLECVQDMDHENMFWYRQDPGLGLRLIYFSYDVKMKEKGDIPEGYSVSREKKERFSLILESASTNQTSMYLCASSLSGGGEAFFGQGTRLTVV.

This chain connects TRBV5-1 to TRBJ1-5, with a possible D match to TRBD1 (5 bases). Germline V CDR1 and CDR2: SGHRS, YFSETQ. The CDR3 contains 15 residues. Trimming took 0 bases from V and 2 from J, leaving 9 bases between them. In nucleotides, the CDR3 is TGCGCCAGCAGCTTGGTAGGGGCGCGCAATCAGCCCCAGCATTTT. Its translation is CASSLVGARNQPQHF. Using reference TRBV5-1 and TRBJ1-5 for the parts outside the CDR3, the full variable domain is KAGVTQTPRYLIKTRGQQVTLSCSPISGHRSVSWYQQTPGQGLQFLFEYFSETQRNKGNFPGRFSGRQFSNSRSEMNVSTLELGDSALYLCASSLVGARNQPQHFGDGTRLSIL.

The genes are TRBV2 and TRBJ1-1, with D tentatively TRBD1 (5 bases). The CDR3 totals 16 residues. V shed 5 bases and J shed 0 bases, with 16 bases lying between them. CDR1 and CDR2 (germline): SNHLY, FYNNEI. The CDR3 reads CASSFSYDSLNTEAFF. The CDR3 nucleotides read TGTGCCAGCAGTTTTTCCTACGACAGTTTGAACACTGAAGCTTTCTTT.

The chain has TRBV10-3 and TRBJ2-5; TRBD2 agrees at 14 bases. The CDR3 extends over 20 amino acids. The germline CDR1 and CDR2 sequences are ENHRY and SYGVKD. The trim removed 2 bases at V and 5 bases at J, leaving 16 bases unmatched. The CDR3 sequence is CAISEPGTSGGRQPRETQYF. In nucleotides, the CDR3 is TGTGCCATCAGTGAGCCGGGGACTAGCGGGGGACGGCAGCCGAGGGAGACCCAGTACTTC.

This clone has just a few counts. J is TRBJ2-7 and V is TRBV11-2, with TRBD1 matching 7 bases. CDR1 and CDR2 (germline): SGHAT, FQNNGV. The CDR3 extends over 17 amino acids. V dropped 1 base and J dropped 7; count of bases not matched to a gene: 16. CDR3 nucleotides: TGTGCCAGCAGCTTAGGGTACCGGGACAGTACCTCGAGGGAGCAGTACTTC. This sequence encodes CASSLGYRDSTSREQYF.

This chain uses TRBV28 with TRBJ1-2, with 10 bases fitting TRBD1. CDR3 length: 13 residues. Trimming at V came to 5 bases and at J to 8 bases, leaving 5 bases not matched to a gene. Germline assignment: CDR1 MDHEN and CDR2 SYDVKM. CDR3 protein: CASSRQGAEGYTF. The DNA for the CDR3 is TGTGCCAGCAGTCGACAGGGGGCGGAAGGCTACACCTTC.

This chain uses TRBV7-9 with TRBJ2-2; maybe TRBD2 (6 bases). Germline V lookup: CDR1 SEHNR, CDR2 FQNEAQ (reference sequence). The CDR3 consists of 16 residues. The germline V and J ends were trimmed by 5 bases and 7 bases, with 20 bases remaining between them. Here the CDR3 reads CASSGRDSLSGGELFF. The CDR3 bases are TGTGCCAGCAGCGGCCGGGACTCCCTTTCGGGCGGGGAGCTGTTTTTT.

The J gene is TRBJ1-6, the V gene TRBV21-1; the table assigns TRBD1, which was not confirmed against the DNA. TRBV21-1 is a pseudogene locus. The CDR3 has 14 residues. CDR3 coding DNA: TGTGCCAGCAGCTGGACAGCGTATAATTCACCCCTCCACTTT. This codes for CASSWTAYNSPLHF.

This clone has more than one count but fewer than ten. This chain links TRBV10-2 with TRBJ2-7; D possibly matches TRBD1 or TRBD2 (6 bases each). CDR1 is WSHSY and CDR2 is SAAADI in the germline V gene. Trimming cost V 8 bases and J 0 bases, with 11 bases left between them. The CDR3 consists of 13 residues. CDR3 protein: CASLGGDSYEQYF. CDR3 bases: TGCGCCAGCCTGGGGGGCGACTCCTACGAGCAGTACTTC.

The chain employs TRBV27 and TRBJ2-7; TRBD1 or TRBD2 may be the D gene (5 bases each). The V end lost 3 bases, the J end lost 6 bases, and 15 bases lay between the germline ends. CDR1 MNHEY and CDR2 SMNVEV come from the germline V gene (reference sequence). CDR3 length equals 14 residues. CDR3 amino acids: CASSFGTLPGEQYF. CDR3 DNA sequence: TGTGCCAGCAGTTTTGGGACCCTTCCGGGCGAGCAGTACTTC.

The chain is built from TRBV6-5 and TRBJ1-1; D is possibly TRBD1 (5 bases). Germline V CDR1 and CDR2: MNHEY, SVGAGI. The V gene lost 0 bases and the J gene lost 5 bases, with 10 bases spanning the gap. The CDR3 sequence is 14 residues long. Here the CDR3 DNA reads TGTGCCAGCAGTTACTCTGGGACGGATACTGAAGCTTTCTTT. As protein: CASSYSGTDTEAFF.

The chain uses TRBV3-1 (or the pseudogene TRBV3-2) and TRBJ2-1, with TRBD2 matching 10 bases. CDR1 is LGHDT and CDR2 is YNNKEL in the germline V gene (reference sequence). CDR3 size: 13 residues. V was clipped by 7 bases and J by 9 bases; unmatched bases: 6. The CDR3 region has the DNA TGTGCCAGCACCTCTAGCGGGAGCGGTGAGCAGTTCTTC. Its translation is CASTSSGSGEQFF.

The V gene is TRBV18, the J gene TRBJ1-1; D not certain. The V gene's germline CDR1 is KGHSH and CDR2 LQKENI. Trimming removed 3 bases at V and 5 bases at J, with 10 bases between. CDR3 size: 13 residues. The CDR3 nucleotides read TGTGCCAGCTCACCGGAGGGAAGAACTGAAGCTTTCTTT. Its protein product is CASSPEGRTEAFF.

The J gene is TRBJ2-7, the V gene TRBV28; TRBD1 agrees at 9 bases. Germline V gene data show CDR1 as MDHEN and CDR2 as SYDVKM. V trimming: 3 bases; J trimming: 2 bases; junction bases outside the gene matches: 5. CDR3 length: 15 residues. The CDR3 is CASSLRTGDPYEQYF. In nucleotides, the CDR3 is TGTGCCAGCAGTTTGAGGACAGGGGACCCCTACGAGCAGTACTTC.

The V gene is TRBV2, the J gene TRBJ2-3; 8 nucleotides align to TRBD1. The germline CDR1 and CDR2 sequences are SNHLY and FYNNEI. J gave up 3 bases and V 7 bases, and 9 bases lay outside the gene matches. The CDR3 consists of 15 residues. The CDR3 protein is CASNNRGLRTDTQYF. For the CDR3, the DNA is TGTGCCAGCAATAACAGGGGGTTGAGGACAGATACGCAGTATTTT.

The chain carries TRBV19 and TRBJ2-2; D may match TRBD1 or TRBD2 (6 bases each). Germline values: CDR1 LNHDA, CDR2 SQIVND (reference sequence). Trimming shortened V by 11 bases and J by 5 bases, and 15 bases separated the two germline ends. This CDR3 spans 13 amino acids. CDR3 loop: CACTGAGTGELFF. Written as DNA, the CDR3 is TGTGCCTGCACGGGGGCAGGAACCGGGGAGCTGTTTTTT.

CDR3 sequence: CASSQDQGYQPQHF. CDR3 in DNA: TGTGCCAGCAGCCAAGACCAGGGTTATCAGCCCCAGCATTTT. The rearrangement uses TRBV6-5 and TRBJ1-5; D possibly corresponds to TRBD1 (5 bases). The CDR3 is made up of 14 amino acids. Germline V gives CDR1 MNHEY, CDR2 SVGAGI. Between the trimmed V and J ends, which lost 6 bases and 5 bases, there was a span of 14 bases.

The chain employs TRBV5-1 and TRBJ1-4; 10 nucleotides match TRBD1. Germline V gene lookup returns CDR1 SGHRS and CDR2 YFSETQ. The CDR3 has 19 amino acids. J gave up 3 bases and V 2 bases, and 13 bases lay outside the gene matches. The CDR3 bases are TGCGCCAGCAGCTTTAGTCCCCCCGGGACAGGGGCGGCTAATGAAAAACTGTTTTTT. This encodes CASSFSPPGTGAANEKLFF.

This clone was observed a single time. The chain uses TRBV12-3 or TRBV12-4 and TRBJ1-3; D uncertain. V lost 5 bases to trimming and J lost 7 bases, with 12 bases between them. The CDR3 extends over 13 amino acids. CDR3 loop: CASSIALGNTIYF. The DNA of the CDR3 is TGTGCCAGCAGTATCGCCCTCGGCAACACCATATATTTT.

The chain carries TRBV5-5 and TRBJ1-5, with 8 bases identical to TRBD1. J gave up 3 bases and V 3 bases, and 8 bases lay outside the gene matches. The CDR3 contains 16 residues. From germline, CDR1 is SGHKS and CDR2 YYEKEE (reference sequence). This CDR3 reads CASSYGPTGANQPQHF. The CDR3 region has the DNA TGTGCCAGCAGCTACGGGCCGACAGGGGCCAATCAGCCCCAGCATTTT.

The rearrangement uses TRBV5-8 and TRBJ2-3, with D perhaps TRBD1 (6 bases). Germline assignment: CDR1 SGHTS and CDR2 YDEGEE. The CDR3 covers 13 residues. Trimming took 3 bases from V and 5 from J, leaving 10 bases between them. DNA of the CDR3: TGTGCCAGCAGCTCTACAGGGTTAGATACGCAGTATTTT. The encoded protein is CASSSTGLDTQYF.